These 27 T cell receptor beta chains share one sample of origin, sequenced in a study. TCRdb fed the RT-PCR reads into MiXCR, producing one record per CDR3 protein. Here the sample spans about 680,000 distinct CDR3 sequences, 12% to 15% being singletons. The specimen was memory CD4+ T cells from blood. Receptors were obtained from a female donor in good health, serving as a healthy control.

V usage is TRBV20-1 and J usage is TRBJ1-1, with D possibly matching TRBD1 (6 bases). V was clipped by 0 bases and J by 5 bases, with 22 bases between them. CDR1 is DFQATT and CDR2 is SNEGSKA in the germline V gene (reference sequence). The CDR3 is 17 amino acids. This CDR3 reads CSARDLIGQGRQTEAFF. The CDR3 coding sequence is TGCAGTGCTAGAGATCTAATAGGTCAGGGGCGGCAGACTGAAGCTTTCTTT.

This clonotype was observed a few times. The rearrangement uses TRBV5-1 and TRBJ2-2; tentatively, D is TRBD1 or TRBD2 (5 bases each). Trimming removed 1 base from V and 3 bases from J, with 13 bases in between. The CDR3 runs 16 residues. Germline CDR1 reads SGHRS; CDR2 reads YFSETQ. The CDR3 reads CASSLSATGHTGELFF. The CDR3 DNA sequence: TGCGCCAGCAGCTTGTCCGCGACGGGACACACCGGGGAGCTGTTTTTT.

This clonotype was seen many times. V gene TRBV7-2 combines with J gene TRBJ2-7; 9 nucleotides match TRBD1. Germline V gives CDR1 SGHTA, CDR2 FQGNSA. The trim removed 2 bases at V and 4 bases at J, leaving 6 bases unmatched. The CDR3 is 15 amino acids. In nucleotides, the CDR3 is TGTGCCAGCAGCTTAATAGGGACAGGGTTTTACGAGCAGTACTTC. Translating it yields CASSLIGTGFYEQYF.

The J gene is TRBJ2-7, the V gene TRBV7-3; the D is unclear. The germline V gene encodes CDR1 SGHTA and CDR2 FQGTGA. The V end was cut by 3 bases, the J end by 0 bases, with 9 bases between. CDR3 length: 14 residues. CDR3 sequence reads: CASSLDINSYEQYF. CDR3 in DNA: TGTGCCAGCAGCTTGGATATAAACTCCTACGAGCAGTACTTC.

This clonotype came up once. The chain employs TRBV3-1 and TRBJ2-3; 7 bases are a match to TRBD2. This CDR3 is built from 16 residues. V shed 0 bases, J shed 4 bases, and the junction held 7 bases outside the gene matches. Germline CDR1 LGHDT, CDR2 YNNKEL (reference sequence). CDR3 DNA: TGTGCCAGCAGCCAAGATCCCCGGGAGGTGCCAGATACGCAGTATTTT. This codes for CASSQDPREVPDTQYF.

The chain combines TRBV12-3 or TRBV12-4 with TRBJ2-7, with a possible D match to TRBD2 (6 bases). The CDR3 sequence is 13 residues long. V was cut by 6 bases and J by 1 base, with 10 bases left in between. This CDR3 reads CASRRGRSYEQYF. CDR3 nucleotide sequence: TGTGCCAGCAGGCGGGGTCGGTCCTACGAGCAGTACTTC.

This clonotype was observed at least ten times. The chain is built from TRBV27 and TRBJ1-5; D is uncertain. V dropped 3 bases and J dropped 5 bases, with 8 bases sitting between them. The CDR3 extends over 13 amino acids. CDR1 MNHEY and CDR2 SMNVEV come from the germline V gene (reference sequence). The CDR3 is CASSLPRYQPQHF. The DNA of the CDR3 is TGTGCCAGCAGTTTGCCCAGGTATCAGCCCCAGCATTTT.

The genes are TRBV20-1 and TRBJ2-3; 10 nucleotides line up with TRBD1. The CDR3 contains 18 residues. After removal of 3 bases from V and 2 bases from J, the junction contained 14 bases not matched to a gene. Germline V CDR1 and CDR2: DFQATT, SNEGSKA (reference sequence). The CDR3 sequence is CSARVGTGEADATDTQYF. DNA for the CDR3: TGCAGTGCTAGGGTAGGGACAGGGGAAGCAGATGCCACAGATACGCAGTATTTT.

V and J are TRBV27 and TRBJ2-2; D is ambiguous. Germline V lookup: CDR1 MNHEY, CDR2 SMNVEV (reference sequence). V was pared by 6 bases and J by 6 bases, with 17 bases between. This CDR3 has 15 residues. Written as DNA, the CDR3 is TGTGCCAGCAGCCCCCACCAATTAGGGTCCGGGGAGCTGTTTTTT. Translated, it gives CASSPHQLGSGELFF.

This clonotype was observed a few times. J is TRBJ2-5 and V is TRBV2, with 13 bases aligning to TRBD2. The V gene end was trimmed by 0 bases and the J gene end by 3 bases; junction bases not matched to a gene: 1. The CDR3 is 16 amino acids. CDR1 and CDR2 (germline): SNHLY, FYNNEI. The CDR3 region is CASSEAGLAGKETQYF. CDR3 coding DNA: TGTGCCAGCAGTGAAGCGGGACTAGCGGGGAAAGAGACCCAGTACTTC.

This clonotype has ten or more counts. The CDR3 DNA follows: TGTGCCAGCGGGAGGGACGGGCGACACTATGGCTACACCTTC. It encodes CASGRDGRHYGYTF. J is TRBJ1-2 and V is TRBV27, with a possible D match to TRBD1 (5 bases). CDR1 MNHEY and CDR2 SMNVEV come from the germline V gene (reference sequence). V shed 8 bases and J shed 3 bases, with 16 bases lying between them. The CDR3 has 14 amino acids.

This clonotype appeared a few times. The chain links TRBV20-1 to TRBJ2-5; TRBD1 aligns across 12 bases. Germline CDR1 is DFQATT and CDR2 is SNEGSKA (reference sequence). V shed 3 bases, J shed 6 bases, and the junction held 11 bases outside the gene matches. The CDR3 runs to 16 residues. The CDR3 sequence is CSARRPGTGGAQTQYF. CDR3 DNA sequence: TGCAGTGCTAGGAGGCCAGGGACAGGGGGCGCGCAGACCCAGTACTTC.

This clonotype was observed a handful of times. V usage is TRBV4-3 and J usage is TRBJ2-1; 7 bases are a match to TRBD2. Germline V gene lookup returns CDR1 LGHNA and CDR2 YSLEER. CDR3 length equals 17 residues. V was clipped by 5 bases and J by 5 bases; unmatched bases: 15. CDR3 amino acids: CASSYRKWGRVDNEQFF. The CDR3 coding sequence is TGCGCCAGCAGCTACCGCAAGTGGGGGAGGGTAGACAATGAGCAGTTCTTC.

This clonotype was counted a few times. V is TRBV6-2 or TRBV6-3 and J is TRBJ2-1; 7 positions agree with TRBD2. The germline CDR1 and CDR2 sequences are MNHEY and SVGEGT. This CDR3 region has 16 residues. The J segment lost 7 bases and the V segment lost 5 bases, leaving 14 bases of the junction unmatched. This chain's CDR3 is CASSERRTRGWNEQFF. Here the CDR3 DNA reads TGTGCCAGCAGTGAAAGAAGGACTAGGGGTTGGAATGAGCAGTTCTTC.

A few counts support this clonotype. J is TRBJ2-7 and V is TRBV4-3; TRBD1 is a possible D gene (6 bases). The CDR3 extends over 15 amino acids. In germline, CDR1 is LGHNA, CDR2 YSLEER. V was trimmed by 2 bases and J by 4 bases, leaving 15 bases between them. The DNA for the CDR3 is TGCGCCAGCAGCCAAATGAGCAGGGGTTATTACGAGCAGTACTTC. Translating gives CASSQMSRGYYEQYF.

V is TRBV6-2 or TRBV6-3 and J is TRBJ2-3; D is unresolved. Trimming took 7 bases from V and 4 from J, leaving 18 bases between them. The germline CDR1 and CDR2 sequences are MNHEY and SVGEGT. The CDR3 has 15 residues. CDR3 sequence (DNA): TGTGCCAGCACCCCATTCCGCCTCGTCCCAGATACGCAGTATTTT. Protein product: CASTPFRLVPDTQYF.

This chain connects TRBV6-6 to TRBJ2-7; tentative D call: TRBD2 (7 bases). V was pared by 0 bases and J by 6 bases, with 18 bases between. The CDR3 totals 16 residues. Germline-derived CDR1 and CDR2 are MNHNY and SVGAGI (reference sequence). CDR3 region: CASSYSRGGLGGEQYF. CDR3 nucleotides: TGTGCCAGCAGTTACTCAAGGGGGGGCTTAGGGGGCGAGCAGTACTTC.

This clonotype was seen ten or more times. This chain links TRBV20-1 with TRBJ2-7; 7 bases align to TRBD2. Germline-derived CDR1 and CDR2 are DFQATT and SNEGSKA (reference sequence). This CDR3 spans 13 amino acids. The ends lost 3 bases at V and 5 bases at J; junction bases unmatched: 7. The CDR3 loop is CSARGRVGDEQYF. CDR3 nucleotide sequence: TGCAGTGCTAGGGGGAGGGTTGGCGACGAGCAGTACTTC.

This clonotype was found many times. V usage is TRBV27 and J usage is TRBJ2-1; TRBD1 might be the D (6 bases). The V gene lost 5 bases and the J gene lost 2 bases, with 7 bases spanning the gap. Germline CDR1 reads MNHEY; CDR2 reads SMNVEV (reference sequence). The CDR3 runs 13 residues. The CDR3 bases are TGTGCCAGCAGTCGGACAGCCTACAATGAGCAGTTCTTC. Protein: CASSRTAYNEQFF.

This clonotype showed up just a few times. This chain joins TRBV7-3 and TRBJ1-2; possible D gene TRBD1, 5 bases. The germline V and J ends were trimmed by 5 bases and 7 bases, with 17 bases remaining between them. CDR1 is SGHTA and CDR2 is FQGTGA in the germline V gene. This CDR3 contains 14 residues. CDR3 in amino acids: CASSPLEGVGGYTF. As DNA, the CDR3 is TGTGCCAGCAGCCCCTTGGAAGGGGTAGGTGGCTACACCTTC.

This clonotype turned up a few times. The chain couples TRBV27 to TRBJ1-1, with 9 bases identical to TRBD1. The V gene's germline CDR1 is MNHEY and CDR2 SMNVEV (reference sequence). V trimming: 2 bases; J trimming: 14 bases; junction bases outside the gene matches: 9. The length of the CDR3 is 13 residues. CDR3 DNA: TGTGCCAGCAGTTTAGACTATCAGGGGACAGGGTTCTTT. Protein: CASSLDYQGTGFF.

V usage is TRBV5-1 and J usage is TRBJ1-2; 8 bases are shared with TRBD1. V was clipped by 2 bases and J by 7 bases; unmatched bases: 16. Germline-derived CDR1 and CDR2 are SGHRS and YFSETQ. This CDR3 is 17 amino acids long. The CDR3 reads CASSFVGQGDEGRGYTF. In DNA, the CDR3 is TGCGCCAGCAGCTTTGTAGGACAGGGCGATGAAGGCCGTGGCTACACCTTC.

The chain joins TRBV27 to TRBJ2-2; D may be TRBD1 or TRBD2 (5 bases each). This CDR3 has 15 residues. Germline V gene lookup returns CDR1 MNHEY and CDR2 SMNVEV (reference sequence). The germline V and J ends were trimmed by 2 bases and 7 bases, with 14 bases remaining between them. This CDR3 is CASSLGTSWGGELFF. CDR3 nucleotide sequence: TGTGCCAGCAGTTTAGGGACCTCATGGGGCGGGGAGCTGTTTTTT.

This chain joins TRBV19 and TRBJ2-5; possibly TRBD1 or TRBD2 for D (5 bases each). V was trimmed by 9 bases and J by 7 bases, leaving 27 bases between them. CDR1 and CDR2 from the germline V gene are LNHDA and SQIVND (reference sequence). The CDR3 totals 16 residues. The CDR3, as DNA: TGTGCCAGCACGACCGTCCTTGGACCAGCTGGGGGGACCCAGTACTTC. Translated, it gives CASTTVLGPAGGTQYF.

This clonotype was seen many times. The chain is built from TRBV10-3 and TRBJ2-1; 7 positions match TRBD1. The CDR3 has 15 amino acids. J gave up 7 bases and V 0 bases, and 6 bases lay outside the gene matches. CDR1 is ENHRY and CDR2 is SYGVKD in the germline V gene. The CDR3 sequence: CAISESEQGKNEQFF. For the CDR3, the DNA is TGTGCCATCAGTGAGTCCGAACAGGGGAAAAATGAGCAGTTCTTC.

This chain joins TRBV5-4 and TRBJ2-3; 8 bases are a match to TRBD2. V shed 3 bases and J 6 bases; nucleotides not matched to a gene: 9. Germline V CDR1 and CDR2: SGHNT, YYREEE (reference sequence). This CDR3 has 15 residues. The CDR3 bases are TGTGCCAGCAGCTGGGGACTAGGGATGTTGGATACGCAGTATTTT. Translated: CASSWGLGMLDTQYF.

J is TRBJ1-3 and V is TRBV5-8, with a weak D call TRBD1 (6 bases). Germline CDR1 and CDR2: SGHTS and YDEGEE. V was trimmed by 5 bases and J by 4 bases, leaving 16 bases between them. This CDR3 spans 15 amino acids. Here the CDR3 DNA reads TGTGCCAGCAGAAACGGGGGCTTCGCCGGAAACACCATATATTTT. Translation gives CASRNGGFAGNTIYF.